Many counts were recorded for the clone carrying this T cell receptor (beta chain). These data come from a study of Graves' ophthalmopathy and Graves' hyperthyroidism. The ends lost 6 bases at V and 7 bases at J; junction bases unmatched: 12. This CDR3 is built from 16 residues. RNA transcripts were the source from which TCR beta CDR3 regions were amplified. The workflow started with a first-round RT-PCR run with HTBI primers and then moved on to a second-round multiplex PCR. MiXCR was run by TCRdb on the multiplex PCR reads, yielding one entry per CDR3 protein. The data hold about 340,000 distinct CDR3 sequences, with 15% to 20% observed a single time.

The chain couples TRBV12-3 or TRBV12-4 to TRBJ2-2, with 9 positions matching TRBD2. The sequence came from an adult man with Graves' ophthalmopathy. Material: peripheral blood. The CDR3 coding sequence is TGTGCCAGCAGCCCATTTGCTAGCGGGAATGTCGGGGAGCTGTTTTTT. Translated, it gives CASSPFASGNVGELFF.